These T cell receptor beta chains were read from a single sample in a study of OX40 agonist ivuxolimab in advanced cancers. The repertoire was sequenced with immunoSEQ multiplex PCR; TCRdb's copy has only in-frame clones and lacks some. The data show 80,000 to 100,000 clones, approximately 87% seen once. The specimen comprised CD4+ or CD8+ T cells sorted from blood, sampled in a trial of the OX40 agonist ivuxolimab. The receptor set was obtained from an adult with an advanced solid tumor such as melanoma, head and neck, liver or kidney cancer. The conserved cysteine and the conserved F or W are not part of the CDR3 here.

v_gene: TRBV5-4; CDR3aa: ASSYRDLSTDTQY
v_gene: TRBV29-1; CDR3aa: SVFTGGYT
v_gene: TRBV11-2; CDR3aa: ASSFETGELF
v_gene: TRBV10-3; CDR3aa: AISDGLAYSPYEQY
v_gene: TRBV11-2; CDR3aa: ASSLQGGGDSTQY
v_gene: TRBV7-9; CDR3aa: ASSLDGYT
v_gene: TRBV2; CDR3aa: ASSGGWTSGPPSSYNEQF
v_gene: TRBV4-1; CDR3aa: ASSHQFRRVPRGYGYT
v_gene: TRBV30; CDR3aa: ARSGGGTGNTIY
v_gene: TRBV2; CDR3aa: ASSERKGTTGKGTEAF
v_gene: TRBV27; CDR3aa: ASSLQSLIQGGKLF
v_gene: TRBV19; CDR3aa: ASSGPLGFGEQF
v_gene: TRBV6-5; CDR3aa: ASRKPGYNEQF
v_gene: TRBV6-6; CDR3aa: ASSTPDRGYT
v_gene: TRBV11-1; CDR3aa: ASSPGQGVTEAF
v_gene: TRBV29-1; CDR3aa: SAVDSLNTEAF
v_gene: TRBV27; CDR3aa: ASRLTSGSPLVRGTGELF
v_gene: TRBV9; CDR3aa: ASSVTTSGTGELF
v_gene: TRBV7-6; CDR3aa: ASSPGQGADEQF
v_gene: TRBV9; CDR3aa: ASSVGGAGGGQETQY
v_gene: TRBV15; CDR3aa: ATSNLAGNYGYT
v_gene: TRBV7-9; CDR3aa: ASSSTGGRTDTQY
v_gene: TRBV28; CDR3aa: ASREQGGKAEAF
v_gene: TRBV5-8; CDR3aa: ASSRTLLIKTQY
v_gene: TRBV4-1; CDR3aa: ASSQDDRSEKLF
v_gene: TRBV5-5; CDR3aa: ASSVIPVGRQETQY
v_gene: TRBV2; CDR3aa: ASTYYVREQY
v_gene: TRBV4-2; CDR3aa: ASSQDQGVGDYGYT
v_gene: TRBV9; CDR3aa: ASSTGSNNQPQH
v_gene: TRBV5-1; CDR3aa: ASSLGGQSSGNTIY
v_gene: TRBV5-6; CDR3aa: ASTRGRETQY
v_gene: TRBV4-1; CDR3aa: ASSQDGRRGNEKLF